The 20 T cell receptor beta chains listed next were all sequenced from one sample in a study of cytomegalovirus exposure and HLA in healthy donors. A multiplex PCR was run with 60 Vbeta primers and 13 Jbeta primers. Libraries were prepared by immunoSEQ multiplex PCR; TCRdb keeps only in-frame clonotypes and omits some of them. The sample has about 120,000 clones, 77% seen once. The source material was PBMCs. The source is a man younger than 30 in good health and CMV-seropositive.

A note on this clone: Other DNA sequences in this sample translate to the same CDR3. V gene TRBV28 combines with J gene TRBJ1-1, with D possibly being TRBD1 (5 bases). This CDR3 spans 13 amino acids. In germline, CDR1 is MDHEN, CDR2 SYDVKM. Trimming removed 3 bases from V and 1 base from J, with 6 bases in between. The CDR3 DNA reads as TGTGCCAGCAGTTTTCAGGGGAACACTGAAGCTTTCTTT. Translated: CASSFQGNTEAFF.

The genes are TRBV6-6 and TRBJ1-2, with no clear D. Germline V gene lookup returns CDR1 MNHNY and CDR2 SVGAGI (reference sequence). Trimming removed 5 bases at V and 1 base at J, with 8 bases between. The CDR3 contains 13 residues. The CDR3 DNA follows: TGTGCCAGCAGTCAGGTCCGTAACTATGGCTACACCTTC. This encodes CASSQVRNYGYTF.

DNA for the CDR3: TGTGCCACCAGCAGAGATCGCGGGTCAGAGACCCAGTACTTC. It specifies CATSRDRGSETQYF. The V and J genes are TRBV15 and TRBJ2-5, with D tentatively TRBD2 (5 bases). Germline V gene sequence: CDR1 LNHNV, CDR2 YYDKDF (reference sequence). The CDR3 is 14 residues long. The germline V and J ends were trimmed by 0 bases and 4 bases, with 9 bases remaining between them. Variable domain in full (rest from reference TRBV15 and TRBJ2-5): DAMVIQNPRYQVTQFGKPVTLSCSQTLNHNVMYWYQQKSSQAPKLLFHYYDKDFNNEADTPDNFQSRRPNTSFCFLDIRSPGLGDTAMYLCATSRDRGSETQYFGPGTRLLVL.

The chain combines TRBV14 with TRBJ2-1; TRBD2 agrees at 10 bases. The germline CDR1 and CDR2 sequences are SGHDN and FVKESK. The CDR3 length is 16 residues. With 3 bases clipped from V and 6 bases from J, the junction kept 8 bases outside the gene matches. The CDR3 region has the DNA TGTGCCAGCAGCCATAGACTAGCGGGCATTCCCAATGAGCAGTTCTTC. Its translation: CASSHRLAGIPNEQFF.

J is TRBJ2-5 and V is TRBV6-1, with D maybe TRBD1 (6 bases). Germline V gene data show CDR1 as MNHNS and CDR2 as SASEGT. The CDR3 totals 15 residues. Trimming stripped 1 base from V and 1 base from J, with 10 bases between. In DNA form, the CDR3 reads TGTGCCAGCAGTGAAGTCGGGACACTCCAAGAGACCCAGTACTTC. It is translated as CASSEVGTLQETQYF.

The rearrangement uses TRBV5-6 and TRBJ2-4; D is undetermined. Trimming stripped 3 bases from V and 0 bases from J, with 7 bases between. The CDR3 loop spans 14 amino acids. In germline, CDR1 is SGHDT, CDR2 YYEEEE. The CDR3 DNA sequence: TGTGCCAGCAGCTCAACATTAGCCAAAAACATTCAGTACTTC. It specifies CASSSTLAKNIQYF.

This clone was observed once. The chain has TRBV5-4 and TRBJ2-3; D unresolved. The length of the CDR3 is 12 residues. V lost 0 bases, J lost 8 bases, and 7 bases lay in between. Germline values: CDR1 SGHNT, CDR2 YYREEE (reference sequence). CDR3 protein: CASSLGPGTQYF. The CDR3 nucleotides are TGTGCCAGCAGCTTGGGGCCGGGTACGCAGTATTTT.

The V gene is TRBV27, the J gene TRBJ1-2; no definite D call. The germline V gene encodes CDR1 MNHEY and CDR2 SMNVEV (reference sequence). V was cut by 4 bases and J by 7 bases, with 16 bases left in between. This CDR3 has 14 residues. This chain's CDR3 is CASSSGPGSGGYTF. For the CDR3, the DNA is TGTGCCAGCAGTTCCGGACCGGGATCGGGTGGCTACACCTTC.

This chain joins TRBV28 and TRBJ1-2; D unclear. Trimming cost V 11 bases and J 8 bases, with 33 bases left between them. The germline V gene has CDR1 MDHEN and CDR2 SYDVKM. This CDR3 is 17 amino acids long. The CDR3 reads CAGGPDYALSAMRGYTF. The CDR3 DNA reads as TGTGCCGGAGGCCCAGATTATGCGCTTTCTGCTATGAGAGGCTACACCTTC.

The chain's CDR3 is CASSLAGTQGYTF. The CDR3, as DNA: TGTGCCAGCAGCTTAGCTGGGACTCAAGGCTACACCTTC. The genes are TRBV11-2 and TRBJ1-2; D perhaps matches TRBD1 (5 bases). Germline CDR1 is SGHAT and CDR2 is FQNNGV. The CDR3 contains 13 residues. V was cut by 1 base and J by 8 bases, with 11 bases left in between.

This clone was picked up one time. The chain is built from TRBV4-1 and TRBJ2-7; perhaps TRBD1 as D (6 bases). The V gene's germline CDR1 is MGHRA and CDR2 YSYEKL. The ends were cut back, 0 bases at V and 2 bases at J, with 14 bases in the middle. CDR3 length: 16 amino acids. CDR3 amino acids: CASSQEGDTVPYEQYF. The CDR3 nucleotides read TGCGCCAGCAGCCAAGAAGGGGACACCGTCCCCTACGAGCAGTACTTC.

The chain links TRBV9 to TRBJ2-5; D not resolved. The length of the CDR3 is 13 residues. The ends were cut back, 2 bases at V and 3 bases at J, with 8 bases in the middle. The V gene's germline CDR1 is SGDLS and CDR2 YYNGEE. CDR3 protein: CASSVTHKETQYF. As DNA, the CDR3 is TGTGCCAGCAGCGTTACGCACAAAGAGACCCAGTACTTC.

CDR3 residues: CASSPRGKQYF. The DNA for the CDR3 is TGCGCCAGCAGTCCACGGGGTAAGCAGTACTTC. This chain links TRBV23-1 with TRBJ2-7, with D maybe TRBD2 (5 bases). Being an ORF, TRBV23-1 has a function that is uncertain. The CDR3 is 11 amino acids. Trimming pared 4 bases from V and 8 bases from J, leaving 9 bases between.

The genes are TRBV9 and TRBJ1-2; TRBD1 is a possible D gene (6 bases). CDR1 and CDR2 from the germline V gene are SGDLS and YYNGEE. The CDR3 totals 15 residues. V gave up 0 bases and J gave up 2 bases, with 11 bases separating them. CDR3 amino acids: CASSVAPGENYGYTF. The CDR3 DNA follows: TGTGCCAGCAGCGTAGCTCCAGGGGAGAACTATGGCTACACCTTC.

The genes are TRBV28 and TRBJ2-5; D ambiguous. The closer fit of TRBJ2-7 to the DNA end suggests the J call may be wrong. The V gene's germline CDR1 is MDHEN and CDR2 SYDVKM. The length of the CDR3 is 11 residues. The CDR3 loop is CASRDSYEQYF. The CDR3 DNA reads as TGTGCCAGCCGTGACTCCTACGAGCAGTACTTC.

The chain is built from TRBV19 and TRBJ1-5; the D gene is possibly TRBD1 (5 bases). Germline CDR1 LNHDA, CDR2 SQIVND (reference sequence). Trimming took off 4 bases at V and 9 bases at J, with 19 bases between the two ends. This CDR3 is 15 amino acids long. The DNA for the CDR3 is TGTGCCAGTAGTACCGCCCCCAGGGCAGGGCTGCCCCAGCATTTT. It codes for CASSTAPRAGLPQHF. The entire variable domain, with the rest obtained from reference TRBV19 and TRBJ1-5, is as follows: DGGITQSPKYLFRKEGQNVTLSCEQNLNHDAMYWYRQDPGQGLRLIYYSQIVNDFQKGDIAEGYSVSREKKESFPLTVTSAQKNPTAFYLCASSTAPRAGLPQHFGDGTRLSIL.

The chain couples TRBV4-1 to TRBJ1-3; D is uncertain. V dropped 4 bases and J dropped 2 bases, with 6 bases sitting between them. There are 13 residues in the CDR3. Germline V gene lookup returns CDR1 MGHRA and CDR2 YSYEKL. CDR3 nucleotide sequence: TGCGCCAGCAGCCGAGGAACTGGAAACACCATATATTTT. It yields the protein CASSRGTGNTIYF.

This clone was seen just once. The rearrangement joins TRBV6-5 to TRBJ1-2; 8 bases are shared with TRBD1. With V trimmed by 6 bases and J by 0 bases, 6 bases remained unmatched. The germline V gene has CDR1 MNHEY and CDR2 SVGAGI. The CDR3 length is 15 residues. CDR3 coding DNA: TGTGCCAGCAGAACAGGGGGGGTCCCTAACTATGGCTACACCTTC. It is translated as CASRTGGVPNYGYTF.

The CDR3 region is CASRPGIPGTDTQYF. The CDR3, as DNA: TGTGCCAGCAGACCCGGGATTCCAGGCACAGATACGCAGTATTTT. V and J are TRBV6-1 and TRBJ2-3, with TRBD2 as a possible D gene (5 bases). V lost 6 bases and J 1 base, leaving 14 bases between the germline ends. Germline lookup yields CDR1 MNHNS and CDR2 SASEGT. The CDR3 runs 15 residues.

The chain is built from TRBV5-1 and TRBJ2-5; the match to TRBD1 covers 9 bases. The junction had 5 bases not matched to a gene; V was cut back by 0 bases and J by 5 bases. The CDR3 runs 15 residues. CDR1 and CDR2 from the germline V gene are SGHRS and YFSETQ. The CDR3 nucleotides are TGCGCCAGCAGCTTGGAAGGGACAGGGTGGGAGACCCAGTACTTC. Amino acid sequence: CASSLEGTGWETQYF. The variable domain in full, completed from reference TRBV5-1 and TRBJ2-5, reads KAGVTQTPRYLIKTRGQQVTLSCSPISGHRSVSWYQQTPGQGLQFLFEYFSETQRNKGNFPGRFSGRQFSNSRSEMNVSTLELGDSALYLCASSLEGTGWETQYFGPGTRLLVL.